The T cell receptor beta chain described here comes from a study of beta chain features in type 1 diabetes (dated by TCRdb to 2016 to 2019). Regarding the research as a whole: No differences in mean age, gender distribution, total cell number or subset yield were found between patients and healthy donors. In the study, recently diagnosed type 1 diabetes patients and matched healthy donors were compared on the TCRB repertoires of their sorted circulating CD4+ T cell subsets. Regulatory and stem cell-like memory subsets were isolated from only 8 patients and roughly eight healthy donors, whereas naive and central memory subsets came from all 30 or so donors. A total of 100 million to 110 million sorted cells were examined across all samples, and a strong correlation was observed between cell number per subset and RNA yield. What the research found in general, with its limitations: Because cDNA was sequenced instead of genomic DNA, activated cells with high expression could be over-represented, although the groups did not differ in activation or CD3 levels. PCR might favor shorter templates, but patient and control samples were amplified and corrected together, so any skew would affect both groups equally. Because the HLA sub-analyses included only small numbers of individuals, any influence of HLA type on TCRB rearrangement was left unresolved. Naive, central memory and regulatory TCRB repertoires appeared to be more alike among patients than among healthy donors. Type 1 diabetes patients showed a moderate but significant shortening of TCRB CDR3 length in all four CD4+ subsets. At VDJ recombination sites, type 1 diabetes patients had fewer insertions and more deleted nucleotides, which implies abnormalities in thymic rearrangement.

The entire isolated RNA was reverse transcribed using the High Capacity cDNA Reverse Transcription Kit, and thus expressed TCRB transcripts were sequenced. Deep immunoSEQ sequencing was applied to naive, central memory and regulatory T cell samples, giving an average of roughly 3.5 million total reads per sample. Sorted cells were lysed in RLT buffer, and RNA was extracted using DNase-treated RNeasy Micro or Mini kits according to cell number. Each cell subset was processed separately to prevent cross-contamination, with patient and healthy donor samples processed together. The immunoSEQ multiplex PCR was used to amplify TCRB sequences from cDNA, generating 87-bp fragments that spanned the CDR3 region. The amplicons were sequenced using the Illumina HiSeq platform. In the source study's methods: Synthetic template baselines were used to correct PCR bias computationally, reads within Hamming distance 2 were collapsed together, and singletons that could not be merged were discarded. By aligning reads against IMGT, V, D and J genes, CDR3 length, and insertions or deletions at six rearrangement sites were assigned. Clonotype counts were normalized to sorted cell number within each subset before computing true diversity and Gini coefficients with the tcR R package. The overlap coefficient, calculated on TCRB nucleotide sequences, was used to measure repertoire sharing. As a proxy for the pre-selection repertoire, out-of-frame TCRB sequences from naive cells were analyzed. The source is immuneACCESS, and TCRdb retained only in-frame sequences with V and J called. Part of the clones is not carried over; for the studies checked, unresolved V genes explain less than half of this, and the remainder is unexplained. The DNA was the basis for D and trimming; V, J and clone size are from that table. Across this sample there are around 250,000 clones, with roughly an eighth seen only once. The ten largest clones capture over 0.015% of the sample.

Each donor gave one peripheral blood draw, averaging about 120 mL, which was collected into heparinised tubes. A BD FACSAria II was used to sort naive, central memory, regulatory and stem cell-like memory CD4+ T cells with a panel that included CD45RO, CCR7, CD25, CD127, CD95 and CD27. Every sorted population had a purity above 95%. PBMCs were isolated immediately by Lymphoprep density gradient centrifugation and stained directly without culture. So that batch effects would be minimized, each experiment stained and sorted samples in pairs, pairing one healthy donor with one patient. CDR1 and CDR2 (SGHNT, YYREEE) derive from the germline V gene (reference sequence). The CDR3 holds 13 amino acids from the cysteine to the phenylalanine. Solely the CDR3 DNA is kept, with 39 bases framed from the first base. V loses 0 bases of germline sequence and J loses 7 bases, and the interval between the two ends is 8 bases.

To note about this clone: Its binding antigen is unknown. It has no much larger one-base neighbor in the sample; base qualities were not kept.

Recombination linked TRBV5-4 to TRBJ2-1; matching of 6 bases hints at TRBD2 as the D gene. The source of this sequence is a man under 40 with type 1 diabetes. The source material was naive CD4+ T cells from blood. The intended sense of this specimen's cell subset or site label: true naive CD4+ T cells. At the DNA level, the sequence is TGTGCCAGCAGCTTGGCCCTAGCGAATGAGCAGTTCTTC. The encoded protein is CASSLALANEQFF.